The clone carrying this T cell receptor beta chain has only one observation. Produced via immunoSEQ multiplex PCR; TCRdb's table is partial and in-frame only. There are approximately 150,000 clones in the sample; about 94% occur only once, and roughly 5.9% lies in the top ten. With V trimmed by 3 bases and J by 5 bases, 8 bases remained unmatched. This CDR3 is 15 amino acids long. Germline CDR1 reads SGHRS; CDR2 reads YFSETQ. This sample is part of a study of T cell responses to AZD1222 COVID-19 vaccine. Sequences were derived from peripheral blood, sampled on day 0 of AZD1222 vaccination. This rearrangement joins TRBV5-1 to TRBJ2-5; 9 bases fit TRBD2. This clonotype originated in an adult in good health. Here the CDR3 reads CASSSIAGVRETQYF. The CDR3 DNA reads TGCGCCAGCAGCTCTATAGCGGGGGTTAGGGAGACCCAGTACTTC.